The present T cell receptor beta chain was sequenced within a study of T cell repertoires in cytomegalovirus infection. Study-wide context: Public TCR beta signatures were indicative of both CMV infection and a matching HLA type.

The CDR3 has 14 residues. Germline CDR1 reads SQVTM; CDR2 reads ANQGSEA. Between the trimmed V and J ends, which lost 2 bases and 6 bases, there was a span of 14 bases. One entry per CDR3 protein, called by TCRdb with MiXCR from the reads. The repertoire holds fewer than 550,000 distinct CDR3 sequences, with around a quarter as singletons. V gene TRBV29-1 combines with J gene TRBJ2-1; the D is unclear. Sequenced input: PBMCs. This clonotype originated in a human donor in good health (CMV status not recorded). Some clones in this sample may be carry-over from other donors' samples. The DNA of the CDR3 is TGCAGCGTTGAATGGCTGGCCCTCTCCAATGAGCAGTTCTTC. Protein sequence: CSVEWLALSNEQFF.